The 16 T cell receptor beta chains below come from one sample, sequenced in a study of breast tumors, draining lymph nodes, adjacent tissues. Axillary draining lymph nodes of breast cancer patients supplied the node samples. TCRdb reprocessed the multiplex PCR reads with MiXCR, giving one entry per CDR3 protein. This table holds fewer than 200,000 distinct CDR3 sequences, roughly 35% found once. The sequenced sample consisted of axillary lymph node tissue. These receptors were taken from a female donor with breast cancer. Some clones in this sample may be carry-over from other donors' samples.

As concerns this clonotype: An end of the junction does not agree with germline; a read error may underlie this. The chain has TRBV6-1 and TRBJ2-7; TRBD1 matches at 7 bases. The CDR3 totals 14 residues. Germline-derived CDR1 and CDR2 are MNHNS and SASEGT. CDR3 DNA: TGTGCCAGCAGTCCGTGGGACAGCTCCTACGAGCAGTGCTTC. This translates into CASSPWDSSYEQCF.

The chain has TRBV2 and TRBJ2-5; TRBD2 matches 10 bases. With V trimmed by 6 bases and J by 5 bases, 6 bases remained unmatched. The CDR3 length is 14 residues. Looked up from germline, CDR1 is SNHLY and CDR2 is FYNNEI. CDR3 sequence (DNA): TGTGCCAGCAGGAGACTAGCGGGCGGCGAGACCCAGTACTTC. Translation: CASRRLAGGETQYF.

This clonotype was seen ten or more times. J is TRBJ1-5 and V is TRBV6-1; D uncertain. Trimming stripped 2 bases from V and 4 bases from J, with 12 bases between. CDR1 is MNHNS and CDR2 is SASEGT in the germline V gene. The CDR3 covers 15 residues. This CDR3 reads CASSERWAVNQPQHF. DNA for the CDR3: TGTGCCAGCAGTGAACGGTGGGCAGTTAATCAGCCCCAGCATTTT.

This chain links TRBV5-6 with TRBJ2-3, with D perhaps being TRBD1 or TRBD2 (6 bases each). V lost 2 bases and J lost 13, with 23 bases in between. The CDR3 contains 15 residues. Germline V gives CDR1 SGHDT, CDR2 YYEEEE. The CDR3: CASSLGGPGVAPEYF. DNA for the CDR3: TGTGCCAGCAGCTTAGGAGGGCCAGGGGTTGCCCCGGAGTATTTT.

This clonotype was picked up many times. V gene TRBV28 combines with J gene TRBJ2-1; D not resolved. V was shortened by 6 bases and J by 0 bases, with 9 bases between the two germline ends. Germline CDR1 and CDR2: MDHEN and SYDVKM. CDR3 size: 14 residues. This CDR3 reads CASSPTSSYNEQFF. The CDR3 region has the DNA TGTGCCAGCAGCCCGACCAGCTCCTACAATGAGCAGTTCTTC.

As concerns this clonotype: This CDR3 fails to terminate in the conserved phenylalanine or tryptophan, so it likely reflects a read error. This sequence joins TRBV18 and TRBJ2-1; unclear D gene. Between the trimmed V and J ends, which lost 0 bases and 0 bases, there was a span of 3 bases. Germline lookup yields CDR1 KGHSH and CDR2 LQKENI. The length of the CDR3 is 14 residues. CDR3 loop: CASSPPSSYNEQFL. The CDR3 coding sequence is TGTGCCAGCTCACCACCGAGCTCCTACAATGAGCAGTTCCTC.

This clonotype was counted at least ten times. This chain connects TRBV11-2 to TRBJ2-3; a weak D match, TRBD2 (6 bases). The ends were cut back, 1 base at V and 8 bases at J, with 10 bases in the middle. CDR3 length equals 13 residues. Germline V CDR1 and CDR2: SGHAT, FQNNGV. CDR3 residues: CASSLVAGSTQYF. The CDR3 DNA follows: TGTGCCAGCAGCTTAGTTGCGGGGAGTACGCAGTATTTT.

Ten or more counts support this clonotype. The V gene is TRBV7-9, the J gene TRBJ2-6; 10 bases agree with TRBD1. The CDR3 sequence is 20 residues long. Germline CDR1 is SEHNR and CDR2 is FQNEAQ (reference sequence). The ends lost 5 bases at V and 0 bases at J; junction bases unmatched: 13. CDR3 sequence reads: CASSPRRRDRGYSGANVLTF. CDR3 bases: TGTGCCAGCAGCCCACGGAGGCGGGACAGGGGTTACTCTGGGGCCAACGTCCTGACTTTC.

This clonotype has more than one count but fewer than ten. The chain uses TRBV20-1 and TRBJ2-5; tentatively, D is TRBD1 (5 bases). CDR1 is DFQATT and CDR2 is SNEGSKA in the germline V gene (reference sequence). CDR3 size: 11 residues. The germline V and J ends were trimmed by 3 bases and 6 bases, with 8 bases remaining between them. For the CDR3, the DNA is TGCAGTGCTAGTGCAGGGCAGACCCAGTACTTC. Encoded protein: CSASAGQTQYF.

This clonotype turned up a few times. One base away lies a much larger clone, so this may be a sequencing read error. The V gene is TRBV9, the J gene TRBJ2-3; 7 bases are shared with TRBD1. Germline CDR1 SGDLS, CDR2 YYNGEE. This CDR3 comprises 13 residues. CDR3 loop: CASSPVRTGTQYF. DNA for the CDR3: TGTGCCAGCAGCCCGGTTCGGACAGGTACGCAGTATTTT.

With regard to this clonotype: A read error may be the cause here, since a much bigger clone is one base away. The chain has TRBV5-1 and TRBJ1-4; a possible D gene is TRBD1 (6 bases). Germline CDR1 SGHRS, CDR2 YFSETQ. The CDR3 has 16 residues. The CDR3 sequence: CASSSAAGAPNEELFF. CDR3 bases: TGCGCCAGCAGCTCCGCTGCAGGGGCGCCTAATGAAGAACTGTTTTTT.

Concerning this clonotype: The conserved phenylalanine or tryptophan normally closing the CDR3 is absent here, so this likely arose from a read error. The chain is built from TRBV4-1 and TRBJ2-7, with D maybe TRBD1 (5 bases). V lost 4 bases, J lost 3 bases, and 10 bases lay in between. CDR1 MGHRA and CDR2 YSYEKL come from the germline V gene. This CDR3 region has 13 residues. The CDR3 protein is CASSPVQGYEQYL. In DNA form, the CDR3 reads TGCGCCAGCAGCCCGGTTCAGGGCTACGAGCAGTACCTC.

This clonotype appeared many times. This chain links TRBV20-1 with TRBJ2-1; D possibly corresponds to TRBD2 (6 bases). The CDR3 runs to 13 residues. V was cut by 6 bases and J by 10 bases, with 19 bases left in between. The germline gives CDR1 DFQATT, CDR2 SNEGSKA (reference sequence). The CDR3 sequence: CSALGGGRPEQFF. CDR3 sequence (DNA): TGCAGTGCCCTGGGAGGCGGCCGCCCGGAGCAGTTCTTC.

On this clonotype itself: The DNA is left out, because the CDR3 cannot be placed on it with certainty; the CDR3 is given as TCRdb lists it. This sequence joins TRBV7-6 and TRBJ1-4; the table's D call, TRBD1, was not checked against the DNA. Germline V gives CDR1 SGHVS, CDR2 FNYEAQ. The CDR3 spans 20 residues, counting both ends. CDR3: CASSFYICSALQGWGEKLFF.

This clonotype occurred many times. This CDR3 is CASSPGQSNQPQHF. The CDR3 DNA sequence: TGTGCCAGCAGTCCTGGACAGAGCAATCAGCCCCAGCATTTT. V gene TRBV27 combines with J gene TRBJ1-5, with a weak D call TRBD1 (6 bases). CDR3 length: 14 residues. V was trimmed by 5 bases and J by 1 base, leaving 9 bases between them. In germline, CDR1 is MNHEY, CDR2 SMNVEV (reference sequence).

For this clonotype: Just one base apart from a much larger clone, this may be a read error. The V gene is TRBV6-1, the J gene TRBJ1-2; D is undetermined. Trimming took 5 bases from V and 8 from J, leaving 21 bases between them. This CDR3 contains 15 residues. Germline-derived CDR1 and CDR2 are MNHNS and SASEGT. CDR3 amino acids: CASSREELLSYGYTF. The CDR3 DNA reads as TGTGCCAGCAGTCGGGAGGAGCTTTTATCGTACGGCTACACCTTC.